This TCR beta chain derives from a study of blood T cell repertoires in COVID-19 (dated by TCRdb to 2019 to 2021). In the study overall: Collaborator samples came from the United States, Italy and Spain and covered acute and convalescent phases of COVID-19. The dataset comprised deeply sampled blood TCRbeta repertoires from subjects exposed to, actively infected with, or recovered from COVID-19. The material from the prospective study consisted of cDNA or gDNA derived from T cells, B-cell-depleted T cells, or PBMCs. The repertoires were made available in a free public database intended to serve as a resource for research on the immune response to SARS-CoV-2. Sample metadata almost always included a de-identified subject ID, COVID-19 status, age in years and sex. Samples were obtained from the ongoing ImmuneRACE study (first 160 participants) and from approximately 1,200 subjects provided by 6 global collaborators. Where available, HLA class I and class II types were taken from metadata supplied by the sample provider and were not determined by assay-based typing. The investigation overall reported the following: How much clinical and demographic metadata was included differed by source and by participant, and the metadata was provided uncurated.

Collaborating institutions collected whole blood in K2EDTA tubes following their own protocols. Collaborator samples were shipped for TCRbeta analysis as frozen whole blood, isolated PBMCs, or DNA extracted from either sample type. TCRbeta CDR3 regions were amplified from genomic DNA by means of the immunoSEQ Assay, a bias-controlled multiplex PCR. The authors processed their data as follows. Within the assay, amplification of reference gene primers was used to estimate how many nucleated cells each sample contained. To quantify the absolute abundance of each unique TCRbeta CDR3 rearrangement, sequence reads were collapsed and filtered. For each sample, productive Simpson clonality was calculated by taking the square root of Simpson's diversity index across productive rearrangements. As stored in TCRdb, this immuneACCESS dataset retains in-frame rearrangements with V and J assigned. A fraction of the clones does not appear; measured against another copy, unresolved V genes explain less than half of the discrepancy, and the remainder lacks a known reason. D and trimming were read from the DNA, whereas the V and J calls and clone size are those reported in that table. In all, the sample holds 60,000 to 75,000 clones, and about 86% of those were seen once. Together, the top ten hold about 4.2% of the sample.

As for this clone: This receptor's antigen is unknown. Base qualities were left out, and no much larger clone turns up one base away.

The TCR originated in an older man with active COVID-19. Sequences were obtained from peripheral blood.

The DNA sequence follows: TGTGCCTGGAGGGCCCTTGACAGGCTTGAAGCTTTCTTT. It is translated as CAWRALDRLEAFF. Recombination connected TRBV30 to TRBJ1-1; the D gene is perhaps TRBD1, on 6 matching bases. The germline V gene (reference sequence) gives CDR1 as GTSNPN and CDR2 as SVGIG. V is reduced by 3 bases and J by 7 bases, leaving a spacing of 15 bases between them. The CDR3 sequence holds 13 residues, the cysteine and phenylalanine included. The only DNA kept is the CDR3, 39 bases in frame from the first base.